These 5 T cell receptor beta chains were all obtained from the same sample, sequenced in a study of cytomegalovirus exposure and HLA in healthy donors. A multiplex PCR was run with 60 Vbeta primers and 13 Jbeta primers. This table comes from immunoSEQ multiplex PCR, and its TCRdb copy is limited to in-frame clones, with some not included. The data contain about 110,000 clones, less than 70% of them singletons. Material for sequencing was PBMCs. All receptors derive from a woman aged 25 to 45 in good health and CMV-seronegative.

V and J are TRBV5-6 and TRBJ1-5; no clear D gene. The CDR3 spans 14 residues. The V and J ends lost 3 bases and 0 bases respectively, with 7 bases between them. In germline, CDR1 is SGHDT, CDR2 YYEEEE. CDR3 sequence (DNA): TGTGCCAGCAGCTACGGGTATAGCAATCAGCCCCAGCATTTT. Protein product: CASSYGYSNQPQHF. The entire variable domain, with the rest obtained from reference TRBV5-6 and TRBJ1-5, is as follows: DAGVTQSPTHLIKTRGQQVTLRCSPKSGHDTVSWYQQALGQGPQFIFQYYEEEERQRGNFPDRFSGHQFPNYSSELNVNALLLGDSALYLCASSYGYSNQPQHFGDGTRLSIL.

Here the CDR3 reads CAWSSFISREGTDTQYF. CDR3 DNA sequence: TGTGCCTGGAGTAGCTTCATAAGCCGGGAGGGCACAGATACGCAGTATTTT. The rearrangement links TRBV30 to TRBJ2-3; 7 bases are shared with TRBD2. The V and J ends lost 2 bases and 1 base, in that order; junction bases with no gene match: 12. The CDR3 has 17 amino acids. The germline CDR1 and CDR2 sequences are GTSNPN and SVGIG (reference sequence). Full variable domain (rest looked up from reference TRBV30 and TRBJ2-3): SQTIHQWPATLVQPVGSPLSLECTVEGTSNPNLYWYRQAAGRGLQLLFYSVGIGQISSEVPQNLSASRPQDRQFILSSKKLLLSDSGFYLCAWSSFISREGTDTQYFGPGTRLTVL.

This chain joins TRBV15 and TRBJ2-3, with a weak D call TRBD1 (5 bases). V was trimmed by 3 bases and J by 2 bases, leaving 12 bases between them. This CDR3 comprises 15 residues. Germline CDR1 and CDR2: LNHNV and YYDKDF (reference sequence). The CDR3 spells CATSSSGSTTDTQYF. CDR3 bases: TGTGCCACCAGCAGCTCAGGGTCTACCACAGATACGCAGTATTTT.

The rearrangement uses TRBV5-1 and TRBJ2-7; tentative D call: TRBD1 (5 bases). Between the trimmed V and J ends, which lost 4 bases and 4 bases, there was a span of 12 bases. CDR1 SGHRS and CDR2 YFSETQ come from the germline V gene. CDR3 length equals 13 residues. The CDR3 nucleotides are TGCGCCAGCAGCCCGAACCAGGGTTACGAGCAGTACTTC. Translation: CASSPNQGYEQYF.

This clone was observed a single time. The genes are TRBV10-1 and TRBJ2-7; a possible D gene is TRBD2 (5 bases). Trimming pared 3 bases from V and 3 bases from J, leaving 6 bases between. CDR3 length equals 12 residues. Germline V gene data show CDR1 as WNHNN and CDR2 as SYGVQD (reference sequence). The CDR3 region is CASSDEGYEQYF. The CDR3 coding sequence is TGCGCCAGCAGTGACGAGGGCTACGAGCAGTACTTC.